This is a list of T cell receptor beta chains from one sample in a study of blood T cell repertoires in COVID-19. TCRdb's copy holds only in-frame clones and misses some; the assay was immunoSEQ multiplex PCR. The table has some 300,000 clones, approximately 91% seen once. The source material was PBMCs or T cells enriched from blood (not recorded which). These receptors were obtained from a woman aged 40 to 50 who had recovered from COVID-19. CDR3s leave out the opening cysteine and the closing phenylalanine or tryptophan. Clone size is stated in some rows and not others, as once, few, many or a class when expanded.

ASSQTGAANTEAF,TRBV14,-,TRBJ1-1
ASSARGSFNYGYT,TRBV5-1,-,TRBJ1-2
ASRSTGHPYEQY,TRBV6-5,few,TRBJ2-7
ASSSHYSGGERWAQY,TRBV28,-,TRBJ2-5
ASSVGTGEGEQY,TRBV25-1,-,TRBJ2-7
ASSYRTGSGNQPQH,TRBV6-2/TRBV6-3,-,TRBJ1-5
ASSQLRGGRYNEQF,TRBV4-3,-,TRBJ2-1
ASSFILGPNTEAF,TRBV5-1,-,TRBJ1-1
AISEGTGAGEKLF,TRBV10-3,-,TRBJ1-4
ASSYDSTGELF,TRBV6-5,-,TRBJ2-2
ASRRLAVGTDTQY,TRBV7-2,once,TRBJ2-3
ASSYERGRVNEQY,TRBV6-2/TRBV6-3,-,TRBJ2-7
ASSLGPSGEKLF,TRBV6-5,-,TRBJ1-4
ASSAELAGGLVNEQF,TRBV5-1,-,TRBJ2-1
ASSHPLKGVGAGGLNNEQF,TRBV4-1,-,TRBJ2-1
ASNRGLGGNTIY,TRBV2,few,TRBJ1-3
ASSRGQGAGTGELF,TRBV19,-,TRBJ2-2
ASSSSGGDQPQH,TRBV11-2,-,TRBJ1-5
ASSATGSKRSEQY,TRBV5-8,-,TRBJ2-7
ASSRSPGQRYNEQF,TRBV4-1,-,TRBJ2-1
ASSQRGTGQLGTDTQY,TRBV4-1,-,TRBJ2-3
ASSITGDRGTGYT,TRBV19,-,TRBJ1-2